The 21 T cell receptor beta chains below all came from one sample that was sequenced in a study of T cells in Graves' hyperthyroidism and ophthalmopathy. TCR beta CDR3 sequences were amplified from RNA transcripts. TCR CDR3 underwent first-round RT-PCR with the HTBI primer set. TCRdb processed the multiplex PCR reads anew with MiXCR; each CDR3 protein has one entry. The table includes approximately 600,000 distinct CDR3 sequences, about a sixth detected once. Material for sequencing was blood. Receptors originate from a woman aged 25 to 39 with Graves' hyperthyroidism.

Written as DNA, the CDR3 is TGTGCCAGCAGCTTAGATTCTAGCGGGAGGCCGAATACGCAGTATTTT. Amino acids: CASSLDSSGRPNTQYF. The chain combines TRBV11-3 with TRBJ2-3; 11 bases match TRBD2. Germline V lookup: CDR1 SGHNT, CDR2 YENEEA. V shed 0 bases, J shed 7 bases, and the junction held 6 bases outside the gene matches. The CDR3 totals 16 residues.

This chain connects TRBV6-1 to TRBJ2-7; 7 nucleotides match TRBD2. The CDR3 is 16 amino acids. The junction had 10 bases not matched to a gene; V was cut back by 2 bases and J by 3 bases. Per germline, CDR1 MNHNS and CDR2 SASEGT. CDR3 in DNA: TGTGCCAGCAGTGAACCCACTAGCGCCACTCGCTACGAGCAGTACTTC. It specifies CASSEPTSATRYEQYF.

This clonotype appeared many times. The chain employs TRBV2 and TRBJ1-2; TRBD1 might be the D (6 bases). Trimming took off 0 bases at V and 4 bases at J, with 27 bases between the two ends. CDR3 length equals 20 residues. Germline loops: CDR1 SNHLY, CDR2 FYNNEI. The CDR3 protein is CASSEARPGGMGAKSYGYTF. CDR3 sequence (DNA): TGTGCCAGCAGTGAAGCGCGACCGGGAGGGATGGGGGCCAAGAGCTATGGCTACACCTTC.

To note about this clonotype: An end of the junction does not agree with germline; a read error may underlie this. The V call is TRBV5-1, the J call TRBJ1-5; 9 bases are a match to TRBD1. The CDR3 spans 14 residues. The germline gives CDR1 SGHRS, CDR2 YFSETQ. The CDR3 coding sequence is TGCGCCATCAGCGCCGGGACAGGGCGACAGCCCCAGCATTTT. Its translation is CAISAGTGRQPQHF. Full variable domain (remainder filled in from reference TRBV5-1 and TRBJ1-5): KAGVTQTPRYLIKTRGQQVTLSCSPISGHRSVSWYQQTPGQGLQFLFEYFSETQRNKGNFPGRFSGRQFSNSRSEMNVSTLELGDSALYLCAISAGTGRQPQHFGDGTRLSIL.

This clonotype appeared a few times. J is TRBJ2-7 and V is TRBV5-6; either TRBD1 or TRBD2 may supply D (5 bases each). The V gene's germline CDR1 is SGHDT and CDR2 YYEEEE. The CDR3 is 13 residues long. V lost 3 bases and J 2 bases, leaving 9 bases between the germline ends. The CDR3 DNA sequence: TGTGCCAGCAGCTGGGACCTCACCTACGAGCAGTACTTC. Its protein is CASSWDLTYEQYF.

This clonotype was seen repeatedly, ten times or more. This chain joins TRBV7-2 and TRBJ2-7; D is ambiguous. This CDR3 spans 13 amino acids. Per the germline V gene, CDR1 is SGHTA and CDR2 is FQGNSA. V was shortened by 1 base and J by 4 bases, with 8 bases between the two germline ends. Here the CDR3 reads CASSLESWYEQYF. CDR3 bases: TGTGCCAGCAGCTTAGAATCTTGGTACGAGCAGTACTTC.

This chain links TRBV2 with TRBJ1-2; 7 bases align to TRBD1. The germline gives CDR1 SNHLY, CDR2 FYNNEI. The CDR3 extends over 15 amino acids. Trimming took 2 bases from V and 1 from J; bases not matched to a gene: 4. For the CDR3, the DNA is TGTGCCAGCAGTGAACAACAGGGGAATAACTATGGCTACACCTTC. It translates to CASSEQQGNNYGYTF.

In its sample, this clonotype was seen many times. The chain uses TRBV27 and TRBJ2-1, with D tentatively TRBD1 or TRBD2 (5 bases each). V lost 4 bases and J 5 bases, leaving 21 bases between the germline ends. This CDR3 has 17 amino acids. The germline V gene encodes CDR1 MNHEY and CDR2 SMNVEV (reference sequence). CDR3 sequence (DNA): TGTGCCAGCAGTTCCCTAGCTTGGGGGAGTCCCAACAATGAGCAGTTCTTC. It codes for CASSSLAWGSPNNEQFF.

This clonotype was counted a single time. The rearrangement links TRBV5-6 to TRBJ1-4, with D unclear. From germline, CDR1 is SGHDT and CDR2 YYEEEE. Deletions cut 8 bases from V and 8 bases from J, with 19 bases between. The CDR3 spans 14 residues. The chain's CDR3 is CASSWRQGGEKLFF. The CDR3 DNA reads as TGTGCCAGTAGTTGGAGGCAAGGAGGGGAAAAACTGTTTTTT.

Ten or more counts support this clonotype. The genes are TRBV7-3 and TRBJ1-1, with 8 bases that match TRBD1. The CDR3 has 13 amino acids. CDR1 and CDR2 (germline): SGHTA, FQGTGA. The V and J ends lost 4 bases and 6 bases, in that order; junction bases with no gene match: 4. DNA of the CDR3: TGTGCCAGCAGCTCCAGGGGGCGATCTGAAGCTTTCTTT. Translation gives CASSSRGRSEAFF.

The rearrangement joins TRBV30 to TRBJ2-7, with D unresolved. Trimming removed 7 bases at V and 3 bases at J, with 13 bases between. Germline CDR1 and CDR2: GTSNPN and SVGIG (reference sequence). This CDR3 comprises 12 residues. The CDR3 region has the DNA TGTGCCTCCGCTCGGACGGACTACGAGCAGTACTTC. Its protein product is CASARTDYEQYF.

This clonotype came up many times. The rearrangement joins TRBV18 to TRBJ2-7; 8 positions agree with TRBD2. The CDR3 runs 13 residues. The germline V gene encodes CDR1 KGHSH and CDR2 LQKENI. The V segment lost 6 bases and the J segment 3 bases; nucleotides outside the gene matches: 4. The CDR3 loop reads CASSQSGGYEQYF. DNA for the CDR3: TGTGCCAGCTCGCAGAGCGGGGGCTACGAGCAGTACTTC.

This clonotype was observed many times. The chain is built from TRBV20-1 and TRBJ1-1; a possible D gene is TRBD1 (5 bases). The germline V and J ends were trimmed by 6 bases and 1 base, with 15 bases remaining between them. Germline V lookup: CDR1 DFQATT, CDR2 SNEGSKA (reference sequence). The length of the CDR3 is 14 residues. The CDR3 spells CSASQRQPNTEAFF. The CDR3 DNA reads as TGCAGTGCATCCCAAAGACAGCCGAACACTGAAGCTTTCTTT.

The table lists this clonotype with many counts. The chain combines TRBV5-1 with TRBJ2-1; D is uncertain. From germline, CDR1 is SGHRS and CDR2 YFSETQ. This CDR3 comprises 12 residues. V dropped 3 bases and J dropped 9 bases, with 10 bases sitting between them. CDR3 bases: TGCGCCAGCAGCTCTTATTTGAGTGAGCAGTTCTTC. Translated: CASSSYLSEQFF.

There are many counts of this clonotype. CDR3 amino acids: CSTIRGTEAFF. CDR3 bases: TGCAGCACGATCAGGGGCACTGAAGCTTTCTTT. The rearrangement joins TRBV29-1 to TRBJ1-1, with D possibly TRBD1 on 6 matching bases. V lost 8 bases to trimming and J lost 4 bases, with 11 bases between them. Germline-derived CDR1 and CDR2 are SQVTM and ANQGSEA. There are 11 residues in the CDR3.

This clonotype was counted many times. The gene calls are TRBV30 and TRBJ1-2; 7 bases agree with TRBD1. CDR1 GTSNPN and CDR2 SVGIG come from the germline V gene (reference sequence). This CDR3 spans 14 amino acids. The junction had 7 bases not matched to a gene; V was cut back by 2 bases and J by 4 bases. Written as DNA, the CDR3 is TGTGCCTGGAGTATAATGACAGGGCCCTATGGCTACACCTTC. Translated, it gives CAWSIMTGPYGYTF.

This clonotype was counted a few times. The rearrangement links TRBV11-1 to TRBJ2-1; D possibly uses TRBD1 or TRBD2 (5 bases each). Germline CDR1 is SGHAT and CDR2 is FQDESV (reference sequence). Trimming cost V 3 bases and J 15 bases, with 18 bases left between them. The CDR3 has 13 amino acids. The CDR3 spells CASSFPRDGAMFF. The CDR3 DNA is TGTGCCAGCAGCTTCCCCAGGGACGGGGCTATGTTCTTC.

This clonotype was detected only a few times. J is TRBJ2-3 and V is TRBV18; the D is unclear. Trimming took off 5 bases at V and 5 bases at J, with 8 bases between the two ends. CDR3 length equals 12 residues. Germline V CDR1 and CDR2: KGHSH, LQKENI. This CDR3 reads CASSEWGDTQYF. DNA for the CDR3: TGTGCCAGCTCAGAGTGGGGAGATACGCAGTATTTT.

This clonotype has at least ten counts. V and J are TRBV28 and TRBJ2-5; 11 bases are shared with TRBD2. The CDR3 extends over 19 amino acids. From germline, CDR1 is MDHEN and CDR2 SYDVKM. The V and J ends lost 6 bases and 5 bases, in that order; junction bases with no gene match: 20. CDR3 loop: CASSPPQHIAGGPEETQYF. DNA of the CDR3: TGTGCCAGCAGCCCGCCCCAACACATAGCGGGAGGGCCGGAGGAGACCCAGTACTTC.

This clonotype was observed a few times. CDR3 amino acids: CSAERDTEAFF. The DNA of the CDR3 is TGCAGTGCTGAGAGAGACACTGAAGCTTTCTTT. V gene TRBV20-1 combines with J gene TRBJ1-1, with no clear D. V was trimmed by 5 bases and J by 3 bases, leaving 7 bases between them. Germline CDR1 DFQATT, CDR2 SNEGSKA (reference sequence). The CDR3 runs to 11 residues.

In its sample, this clonotype was seen many times. The chain couples TRBV7-3 to TRBJ2-1; 7 nucleotides align to TRBD2. The trim removed 5 bases at V and 7 bases at J, leaving 5 bases unmatched. Per germline, CDR1 SGHTA and CDR2 FQGTGA. The CDR3 runs to 13 residues. CDR3 loop: CASSRGSGNEQFF. In nucleotides, the CDR3 is TGTGCCAGCAGCCGAGGTAGCGGGAATGAGCAGTTCTTC.